This TCR beta chain derives from a study of Tregs in tolerant kidney transplant recipients. Study results and limitations: Antigen-driven expansion was suggested because donor-specific Tregs expanded more than all Tregs in tolerant patients. Nucleotide sequences could not be compared across some patients' samples due to primer changes. Biological reproducibility was not directly addressed, but technical replication error appeared minimal.

This clone was found once. Its antigen is currently unknown. Sequencing used immunoSEQ multiplex PCR; TCRdb keeps in-frame clones, though not all of them. The sample consists of about 73,000 clones, more than 95% of them appearing once. Deletions cut 1 base from V and 5 bases from J, with 18 bases between. From germline, CDR1 is SGHDN and CDR2 FVKESK. This CDR3 is built from 16 residues. Unstimulated regulatory T cells (CD4+CD25+CD127-), CD4+CD25- non-regulatory cells, CD4 and CD8 cells were FACS-sorted from thawed PBMCs. V is TRBV14 and J is TRBJ2-7; weak D call: TRBD1 (5 bases). The source was CD4+ T cells from blood, collected before the transplant. The receptor comes from a human donor who received a combined kidney and bone marrow transplant. CDR3: CASSQVRLWCRDEQYF. The CDR3, as DNA: TGTGCCAGCAGCCAAGTCCGATTGTGGTGCAGGGACGAGCAGTACTTC.